These 8 T cell receptor beta chains were all obtained from the same sample, sequenced in a study of blood T cell repertoires in COVID-19. The method was immunoSEQ multiplex PCR; TCRdb's version includes in-frame clones alone and lacks a portion of them. This table holds some 340,000 clones, around 85% found once. Sequenced material: peripheral blood. The receptors stem from a woman under 30 with acute or convalescent COVID-19.

The CDR3 DNA reads TGTGCCAGCAGCTTAGGGTCAGCGGCCCAGCATTTT. This encodes CASSLGSAAQHF. This rearrangement joins TRBV7-9 to TRBJ1-5; D is unclear. The CDR3 length is 12 residues. Trimming cost V 1 base and J 11 bases, with 9 bases left between them. The germline gives CDR1 SEHNR, CDR2 FQNEAQ (reference sequence).

The chain links TRBV6-5 to TRBJ2-7; D gene ambiguous. The CDR3 extends over 13 amino acids. Per the germline V gene, CDR1 is MNHEY and CDR2 is SVGAGI. The ends were cut back, 9 bases at V and 2 bases at J, with 14 bases in the middle. The CDR3 sequence is CASQRSTTYEQYF. In nucleotides, the CDR3 is TGTGCCAGTCAACGATCTACCACCTACGAGCAGTACTTC.

V gene TRBV4-1 combines with J gene TRBJ2-1; 9 bases fit TRBD2. CDR3 length equals 17 residues. The germline V gene encodes CDR1 MGHRA and CDR2 YSYEKL. The V and J ends lost 4 bases and 3 bases, in that order; junction bases with no gene match: 10. The CDR3 DNA reads TGCGCCAGCAGCCCTCGGGCGGGTAGCGGGAGCTACAATGAGCAGTTCTTC. This translates into CASSPRAGSGSYNEQFF.

The chain uses TRBV7-3 and TRBJ1-1; 7 bases agree with TRBD1. The CDR3 loop spans 15 amino acids. Germline CDR1 and CDR2: SGHTA and FQGTGA. The junction had 7 bases not matched to a gene; V was cut back by 6 bases and J by 0 bases. CDR3 sequence reads: CASRPGQDLNTEAFF. The CDR3 DNA reads as TGTGCCAGCAGACCTGGACAGGACCTGAACACTGAAGCTTTCTTT.

V gene TRBV6-5 combines with J gene TRBJ1-1; D is ambiguous. Germline CDR1 is MNHEY and CDR2 is SVGAGI. Between the trimmed V and J ends, which lost 8 bases and 4 bases, there was a span of 14 bases. The CDR3 has 13 amino acids. CDR3: CASDGVSGTEAFF. CDR3 bases: TGTGCCAGCGACGGGGTTTCGGGCACTGAAGCTTTCTTT.

This clone was detected only once. The chain carries TRBV6-5 and TRBJ1-2, with 8 bases aligning to TRBD1. The CDR3 runs 15 residues. Unmatched junction bases numbered 14, after V lost 7 bases and J lost 7 bases. The germline V gene encodes CDR1 MNHEY and CDR2 SVGAGI. The CDR3 is CASISQDRGAGGYTF. The CDR3 nucleotides read TGTGCCAGCATCTCACAAGACAGGGGAGCCGGTGGCTACACCTTC.

This chain joins TRBV19 and TRBJ1-5; 7 bases fit TRBD1. The J segment lost 0 bases and the V segment lost 9 bases, leaving 20 bases of the junction unmatched. The CDR3 covers 19 residues. CDR1 is LNHDA and CDR2 is SQIVND in the germline V gene (reference sequence). In DNA form, the CDR3 reads TGTGCCAGATTAAACGGGACAGACCATGTGTTGAATAGCAATCAGCCCCAGCATTTT. Its translation: CARLNGTDHVLNSNQPQHF.

CDR3 region: CASSFYGRNTDTQYF. CDR3 bases: TGTGCCAGCAGTTTTTACGGGAGAAACACAGATACGCAGTATTTT. This chain uses TRBV28 with TRBJ2-3; the D gene is possibly TRBD2 (6 bases). V lost 3 bases and J lost 2, with 12 bases in between. In germline, CDR1 is MDHEN, CDR2 SYDVKM. This CDR3 has 15 residues.